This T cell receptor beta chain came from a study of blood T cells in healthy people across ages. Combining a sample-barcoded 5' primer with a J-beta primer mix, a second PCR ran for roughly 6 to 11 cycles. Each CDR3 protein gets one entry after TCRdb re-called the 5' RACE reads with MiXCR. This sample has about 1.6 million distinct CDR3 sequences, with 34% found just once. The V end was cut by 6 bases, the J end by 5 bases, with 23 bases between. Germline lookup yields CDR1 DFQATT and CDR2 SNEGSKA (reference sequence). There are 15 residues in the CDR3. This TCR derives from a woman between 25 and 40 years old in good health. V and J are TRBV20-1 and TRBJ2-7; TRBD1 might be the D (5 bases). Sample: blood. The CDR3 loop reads CSASRSQGRGNEQYF. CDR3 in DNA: TGCAGTGCGTCCCGCTCCCAGGGTCGAGGAAACGAGCAGTACTTC.